This TCR beta chain came from a study of blood T cell repertoires in COVID-19. The CDR3 spans 13 residues. Germline V gene lookup returns CDR1 LNHDA and CDR2 SQIVND (reference sequence). Trimming shortened V by 7 bases and J by 4 bases, and 10 bases separated the two germline ends. Produced via immunoSEQ multiplex PCR; TCRdb's table is partial and in-frame only. The table lists under 500,000 clones, roughly nine tenths of them singletons, with around 1.1% in the top ten. What was sequenced was PBMCs or T cells enriched from blood (not recorded which). This TCR came from a man younger than 40 who had recovered from COVID-19. The chain has TRBV19 and TRBJ2-2, with D possibly matching TRBD1 (5 bases). The CDR3: CASKGFSTGELFF. CDR3 nucleotides: TGTGCCAGTAAGGGGTTTAGCACCGGGGAGCTGTTTTTT.